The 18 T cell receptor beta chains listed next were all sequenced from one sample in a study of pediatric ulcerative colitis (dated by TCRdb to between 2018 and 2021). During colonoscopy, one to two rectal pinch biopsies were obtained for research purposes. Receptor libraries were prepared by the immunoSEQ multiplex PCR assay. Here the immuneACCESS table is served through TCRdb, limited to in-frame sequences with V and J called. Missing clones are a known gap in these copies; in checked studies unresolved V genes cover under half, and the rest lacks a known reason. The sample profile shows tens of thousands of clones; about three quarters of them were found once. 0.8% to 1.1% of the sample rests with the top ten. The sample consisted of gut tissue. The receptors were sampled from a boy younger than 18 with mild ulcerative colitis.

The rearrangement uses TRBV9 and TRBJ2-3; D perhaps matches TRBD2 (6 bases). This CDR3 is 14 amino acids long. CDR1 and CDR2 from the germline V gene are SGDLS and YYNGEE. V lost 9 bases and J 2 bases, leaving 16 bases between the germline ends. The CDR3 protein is CATSASAVTDTQYF. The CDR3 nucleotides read TGTGCCACTTCAGCTAGCGCAGTCACAGATACGCAGTATTTT.

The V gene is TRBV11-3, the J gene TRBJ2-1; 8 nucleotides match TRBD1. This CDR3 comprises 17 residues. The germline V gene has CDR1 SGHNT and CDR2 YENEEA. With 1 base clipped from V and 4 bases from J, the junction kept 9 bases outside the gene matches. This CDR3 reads CASSLGAGQGFYNEQFF. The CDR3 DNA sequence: TGTGCCAGCAGCTTAGGGGCTGGACAGGGCTTTTACAATGAGCAGTTCTTC.

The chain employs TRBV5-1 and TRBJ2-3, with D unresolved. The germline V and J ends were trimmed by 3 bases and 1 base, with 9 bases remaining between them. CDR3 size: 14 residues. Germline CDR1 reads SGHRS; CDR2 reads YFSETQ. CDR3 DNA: TGCGCCAGCAGCTCTCAGATCGGCACAGATACGCAGTATTTT. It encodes CASSSQIGTDTQYF.

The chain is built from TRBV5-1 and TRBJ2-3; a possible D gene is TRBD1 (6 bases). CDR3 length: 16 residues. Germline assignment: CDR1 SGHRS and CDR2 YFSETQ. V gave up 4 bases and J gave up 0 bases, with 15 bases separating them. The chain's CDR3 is CASSPGTSLSTDTQYF. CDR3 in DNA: TGCGCCAGCAGCCCAGGGACATCCTTGAGCACAGATACGCAGTATTTT.

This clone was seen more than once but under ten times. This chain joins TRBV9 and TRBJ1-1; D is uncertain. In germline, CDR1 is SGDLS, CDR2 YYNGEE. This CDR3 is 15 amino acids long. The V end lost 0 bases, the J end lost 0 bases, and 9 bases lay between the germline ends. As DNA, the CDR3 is TGTGCCAGCAGCGTAGATCGGGGTATGAACACTGAAGCTTTCTTT. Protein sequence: CASSVDRGMNTEAFF.

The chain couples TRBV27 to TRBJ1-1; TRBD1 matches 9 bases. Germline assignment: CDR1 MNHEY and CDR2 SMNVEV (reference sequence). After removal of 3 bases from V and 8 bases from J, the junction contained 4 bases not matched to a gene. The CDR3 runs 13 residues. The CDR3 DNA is TGTGCCAGCAGTTTGGGACAGGGAATAGAAGCTTTCTTT. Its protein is CASSLGQGIEAFF.

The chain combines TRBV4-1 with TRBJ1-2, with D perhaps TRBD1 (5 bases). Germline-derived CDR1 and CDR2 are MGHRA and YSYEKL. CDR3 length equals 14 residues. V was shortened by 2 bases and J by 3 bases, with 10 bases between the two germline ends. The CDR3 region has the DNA TGCGCCAGCAGCCAAAGGGACGGGCACTATGGCTACACCTTC. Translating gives CASSQRDGHYGYTF.

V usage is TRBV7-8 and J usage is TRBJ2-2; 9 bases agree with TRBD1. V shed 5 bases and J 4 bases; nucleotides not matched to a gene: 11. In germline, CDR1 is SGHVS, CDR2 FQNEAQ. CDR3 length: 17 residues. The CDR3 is CASSNPRDRVFTGELFF. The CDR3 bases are TGTGCCAGCAGCAATCCCCGGGACAGGGTATTCACCGGGGAGCTGTTTTTT. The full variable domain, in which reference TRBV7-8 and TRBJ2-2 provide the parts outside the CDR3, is GAGVSQSPRYKVAKRGQDVALRCDPISGHVSLFWYQQALGQGPEFLTYFQNEAQLDKSGLPSDRFFAERPEGSVSTLKIQRTQQEDSAVYLCASSNPRDRVFTGELFFGEGSRLTVL.

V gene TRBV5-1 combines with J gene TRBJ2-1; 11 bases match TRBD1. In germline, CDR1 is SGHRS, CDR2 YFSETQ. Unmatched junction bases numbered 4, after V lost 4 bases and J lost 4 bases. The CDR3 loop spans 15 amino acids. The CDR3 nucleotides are TGCGCCAGCAGCGAGGGACAGGGGGTGTACAATGAGCAGTTCTTC. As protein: CASSEGQGVYNEQFF. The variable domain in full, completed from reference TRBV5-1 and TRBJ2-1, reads KAGVTQTPRYLIKTRGQQVTLSCSPISGHRSVSWYQQTPGQGLQFLFEYFSETQRNKGNFPGRFSGRQFSNSRSEMNVSTLELGDSALYLCASSEGQGVYNEQFFGPGTRLTVL.

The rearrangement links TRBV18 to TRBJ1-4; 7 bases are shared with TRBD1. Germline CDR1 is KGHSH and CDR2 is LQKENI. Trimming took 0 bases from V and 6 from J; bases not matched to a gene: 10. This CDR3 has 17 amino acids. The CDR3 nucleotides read TGTGCCAGCTCACCACCCAACAGACAGGGACGAGATGAAAAACTGTTTTTT. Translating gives CASSPPNRQGRDEKLFF. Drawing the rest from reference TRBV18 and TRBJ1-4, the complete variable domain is NAGVMQNPRHLVRRRGQEARLRCSPMKGHSHVYWYRQLPEEGLKFMVYLQKENIIDESGMPKERFSAEFPKEGPSILRIQQVVRGDSAAYFCASSPPNRQGRDEKLFFGSGTQLSVL.

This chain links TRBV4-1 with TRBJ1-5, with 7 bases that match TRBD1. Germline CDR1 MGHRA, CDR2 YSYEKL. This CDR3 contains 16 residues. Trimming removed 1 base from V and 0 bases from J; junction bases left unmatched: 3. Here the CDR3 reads CASSQATGLSNQPQHF. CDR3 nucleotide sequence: TGCGCCAGCAGCCAAGCGACAGGGCTTAGCAATCAGCCCCAGCATTTT.

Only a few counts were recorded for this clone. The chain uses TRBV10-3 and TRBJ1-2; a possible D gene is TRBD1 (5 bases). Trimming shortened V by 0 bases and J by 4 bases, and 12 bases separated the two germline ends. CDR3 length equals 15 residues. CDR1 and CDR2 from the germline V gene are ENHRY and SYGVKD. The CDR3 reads CAISESDGGGYGYTF. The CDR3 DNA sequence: TGTGCCATCAGTGAGTCCGACGGGGGTGGCTATGGCTACACCTTC.

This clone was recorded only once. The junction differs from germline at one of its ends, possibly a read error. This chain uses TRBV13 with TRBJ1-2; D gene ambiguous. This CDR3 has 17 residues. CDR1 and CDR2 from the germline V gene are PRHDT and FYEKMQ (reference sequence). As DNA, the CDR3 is TGTGCCAGCAGCTTAGGACCAGGTCCTACGTATAACTCTGGCTACACCTTC. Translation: CASSLGPGPTYNSGYTF. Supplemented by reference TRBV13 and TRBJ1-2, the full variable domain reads AAGVIQSPRHLIKEKRETATLKCYPIPRHDTVYWYQQGPGQDPQFLISFYEKMQSDKGSIPDRFSAQQFSDYHSELNMSSLELGDSALYFCASSLGPGPTYNSGYTFGSGTRLTVV.

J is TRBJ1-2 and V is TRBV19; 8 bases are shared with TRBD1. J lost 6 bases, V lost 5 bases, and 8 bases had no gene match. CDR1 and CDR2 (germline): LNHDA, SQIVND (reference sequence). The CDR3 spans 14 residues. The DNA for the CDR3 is TGTGCCAGTAGTCTCAGGACAGGGAGGGATGGCTACACCTTC. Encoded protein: CASSLRTGRDGYTF.

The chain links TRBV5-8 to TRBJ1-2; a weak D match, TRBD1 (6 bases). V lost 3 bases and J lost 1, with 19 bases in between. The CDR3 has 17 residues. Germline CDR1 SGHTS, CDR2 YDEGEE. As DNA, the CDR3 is TGTGCCAGCAGCTCGCCCCTGGACAGCACTTTTAACTATGGCTACACCTTC. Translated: CASSSPLDSTFNYGYTF.

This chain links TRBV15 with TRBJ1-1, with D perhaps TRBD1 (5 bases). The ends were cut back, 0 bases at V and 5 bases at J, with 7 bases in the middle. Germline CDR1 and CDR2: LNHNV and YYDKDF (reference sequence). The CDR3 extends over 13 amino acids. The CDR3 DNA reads TGTGCCACCAGCAGAGACGGGGGAACTGAAGCTTTCTTT. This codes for CATSRDGGTEAFF.

The CDR3 nucleotides are TGTGCCAGCAGCTTTACATCTGAGCCCTATAATTCACCCCTCCACTTT. It is translated as CASSFTSEPYNSPLHF. The chain joins TRBV9 to TRBJ1-6; D is ambiguous. The germline gives CDR1 SGDLS, CDR2 YYNGEE. V dropped 4 bases and J dropped 2 bases, with 13 bases sitting between them. This CDR3 contains 16 residues. The full variable domain, completed using reference TRBV9 and TRBJ1-6, is DSGVTQTPKHLITATGQRVTLRCSPRSGDLSVYWYQQSLDQGLQFLIQYYNGEERAKGNILERFSAQQFPDLHSELNLSSLELGDSALYFCASSFTSEPYNSPLHFGNGTRLTVT.

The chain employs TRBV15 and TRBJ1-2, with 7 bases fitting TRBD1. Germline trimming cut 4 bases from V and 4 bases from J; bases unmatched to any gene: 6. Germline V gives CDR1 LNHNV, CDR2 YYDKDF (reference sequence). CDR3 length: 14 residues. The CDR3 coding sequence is TGTGCCACCAGCACTGTAGACAGGGCCTATGGCTACACCTTC. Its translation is CATSTVDRAYGYTF.